This is a list of T cell receptor beta chains from one sample in a study of cytomegalovirus exposure and HLA in healthy donors. Assay used: immunoSEQ multiplex PCR; TCRdb lists only in-frame clones, some missing. The sample holds roughly 160,000 clones, around 85% seen once. The sequencing input was PBMCs. The origin of the receptors is a woman under 40 in good health and CMV-seronegative. Each CDR3 is given without its conserved first and last residue.

V | CDR3
TRBV7-9 | ASSPRTSGSRDLREQY
TRBV25-1 | ASSGTVKGETQY
TRBV25-1 | ASRAGGRFTDTQY
TRBV5-5 | ASGQGHSYNSPLH
TRBV19 | ASTSGPGGMYGYT
TRBV5-1 | ASSFGDREEAF
TRBV9 | ASSEQGFGYGYT
TRBV4-2 | ASSQDYREGQPQH
TRBV10-3 | AISEAGDGPYEQY
TRBV9 | ASSAWDLEGEAQH
TRBV5-6 | ASSRTGTGSQETQY
TRBV7-3 | ASSTLPTSGRPPTSTDTQY
TRBV29-1 | SVVVAAMNTEAF
TRBV7-9 | ASSLAGATEAF
TRBV4-3 | ASSQAAPGASGEGTDTQY
TRBV9 | ASSVEVTGSEQY
TRBV19 | ASSSLVYDVVQY
TRBV5-6 | ASSLVGTIYQQY
TRBV27 | ASSSQANPYEQY
TRBV9 | ASSAPQTGVRDRAF
TRBV10-1 | ASSVARNTEAF
TRBV18 | ASSHPGQDRVYEQY
TRBV6-5 | ASTLLAGGHDEQF
TRBV6-1 | ASSEKGGPYGYT
TRBV29-1 | SVGPLRAGTDTQY
TRBV2 | ASQQGNQPQH
TRBV6-1 | ASSDGRGVTQY
TRBV5-1 | ASSFRGQGENIQY
TRBV5-1 | ASSGLTNSPLH
TRBV13 | ASSLGVSLYGYT